This T cell receptor beta chain was identified during a study of identical twins. TCRdb itself ran the 5' RACE reads through MiXCR, one entry per CDR3 protein. The table includes under 300,000 distinct CDR3 sequences, over 5.5% detected once. Trimming at V came to 5 bases and at J to 9 bases, leaving 14 bases not matched to a gene. The CDR3 has 16 residues. Study outcomes and limitations: Twin pairs' shared out-of-frame alpha sequences were enriched in low generation probability.

This clonotype was picked up many times. Its cognate antigen is unknown. In addition, the sample was reused for a study of T cells expressing NK-cell markers. According to that study: Investigators obtained TCR beta repertoires from sorted CD3+CD56+NKG2C+, CD3+CD56+NKG2C- and CD3+CD56-NKG2C+ T cells. One observes that, in several donors, these clonotypes were also the leading ones within the CD3+CD56-NKG2C+ fraction.

The TCR comes from a woman aged 18-29 years in good health. The chain carries TRBV12-3 or TRBV12-4 and TRBJ2-1, with TRBD2 matching over 9 bases. The material sequenced was CD8+ T cells sorted from blood. CDR3 nucleotide sequence: TGTGCCAGCAGTCCCCGGGCTAGCGGGGCGGTTCTTGAGCAGTTCTTC. Protein: CASSPRASGAVLEQFF.